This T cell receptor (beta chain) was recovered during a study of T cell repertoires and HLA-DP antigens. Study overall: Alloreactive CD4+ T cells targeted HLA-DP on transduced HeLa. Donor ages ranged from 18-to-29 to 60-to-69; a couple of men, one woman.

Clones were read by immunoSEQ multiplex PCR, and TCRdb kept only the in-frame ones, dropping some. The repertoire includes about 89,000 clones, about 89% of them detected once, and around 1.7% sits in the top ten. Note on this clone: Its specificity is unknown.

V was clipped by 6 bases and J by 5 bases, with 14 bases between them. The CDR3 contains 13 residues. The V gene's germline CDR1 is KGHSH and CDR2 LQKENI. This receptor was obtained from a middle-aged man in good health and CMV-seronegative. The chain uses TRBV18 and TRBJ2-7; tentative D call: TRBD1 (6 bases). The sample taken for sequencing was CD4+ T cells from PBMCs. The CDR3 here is CASSLADSHEQYF. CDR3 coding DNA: TGTGCCAGCTCGCTGGCGGACAGTCACGAGCAGTACTTC.